This T cell receptor beta chain stems from a study of blood T cell repertoires in COVID-19. In the study overall: Acute and convalescent COVID-19 samples came from the United States, Italy and Spain.

In the source study's methods: How many nucleated cells were present was estimated from reference gene primer amplification. The protocol was immunoSEQ multiplex PCR, while the TCRdb copy is restricted to in-frame clones and leaves out a portion. V, J and clone size are those of that table, while D and trimming were read from the DNA. Of 150,000 to 200,000 clones in the sample, 89% were seen once. Germline lookup yields CDR1 MNHNS and CDR2 SASEGT. The CDR3 is 14 amino acids. Trimming at V came to 1 base and at J to 7 bases, leaving 4 bases not matched to a gene. This clonotype was sampled from a man aged 18 to 30 who had recovered from COVID-19. The chain links TRBV6-1 to TRBJ2-1, with 7 bases that match TRBD2. Input material: peripheral blood. The CDR3 is CASSEGRTRNEQFF. The CDR3 coding sequence is TGTGCCAGCAGTGAAGGAAGGACTAGGAATGAGCAGTTCTTC.